The 9 T cell receptor beta chains in this list originate from one sample, sequenced in a study of shared clonotypes between healthy human individuals. Sequencing was performed with immunoSEQ multiplex PCR; in TCRdb, only in-frame clones are kept and a portion is missing. The data contain about 2 million clones, 85% to 95% of them singletons. The sequenced sample was naive CD4+ T cells sorted from blood. Subset in this sample: CD45RA+ positively selected. The receptors stem from a young man in good health.

This sequence joins TRBV15 and TRBJ1-2; 10 nucleotides align to TRBD1. The CDR3 loop spans 14 amino acids. V dropped 6 bases and J dropped 4; count of bases not matched to a gene: 5. Germline CDR1 is LNHNV and CDR2 is YYDKDF (reference sequence). Here the CDR3 DNA reads TGTGCCACCAGTACCGGGACAGGGGTCTATGGCTACACCTTC. Residues: CATSTGTGVYGYTF.

A remark on this clone: The same CDR3 also results from other DNA sequences found in this sample. The genes are TRBV29-1 and TRBJ2-5, with D perhaps TRBD2 (6 bases). This CDR3 comprises 12 residues. Trimming removed 2 bases from V and 4 bases from J, with 8 bases in between. CDR1 and CDR2 from the germline V gene are SQVTM and ANQGSEA. This chain's CDR3 is CSVERGGETQYF. CDR3 DNA sequence: TGCAGCGTTGAAAGGGGAGGAGAGACCCAGTACTTC.

A remark on this clone: Distinct nucleotide sequences in the sample also encode this CDR3. The CDR3 coding sequence is TGTGCCAGCAGCCTCGGACTAGGTGATACGCAGTATTTT. Its translation is CASSLGLGDTQYF. V and J are TRBV7-6 and TRBJ2-3; 7 bases are shared with TRBD2. This CDR3 comprises 13 residues. V shed 5 bases and J 6 bases; nucleotides not matched to a gene: 5. The germline gives CDR1 SGHVS, CDR2 FNYEAQ.

As concerns this clone: The same CDR3 arises from other DNA sequences in this sample as well. The genes are TRBV19 and TRBJ1-4; 10 bases fit TRBD1. Unmatched junction bases numbered 0, after V lost 3 bases and J lost 5 bases. This CDR3 is built from 14 residues. CDR1 is LNHDA, CDR2 SQIVND, per germline (reference sequence). This chain's CDR3 is CASSMGQGNEKLFF. The CDR3 coding sequence is TGTGCCAGTAGTATGGGACAGGGGAATGAAAAACTGTTTTTT.

The rearrangement uses TRBV11-2 and TRBJ2-1; 7 nucleotides align to TRBD2. CDR1 SGHAT and CDR2 FQNNGV come from the germline V gene. The CDR3 loop spans 14 amino acids. V dropped 2 bases and J dropped 8; count of bases not matched to a gene: 6. The CDR3 protein is CASSLNGRRDEQFF. The CDR3 coding sequence is TGTGCCAGCAGCTTAAACGGGAGGCGAGATGAGCAGTTCTTC. The full variable domain, rest sourced from reference TRBV11-2 and TRBJ2-1, is EAGVAQSPRYKIIEKRQSVAFWCNPISGHATLYWYQQILGQGPKLLIQFQNNGVVDDSQLPKDRFSAERLKGVDSTLKIQPAKLEDSAVYLCASSLNGRRDEQFFGPGTRLTVL.

Remarks on this clone: Other DNA variants within this sample encode the same CDR3. The rearrangement uses TRBV5-1 and TRBJ2-2; no reliable D call. CDR1 SGHRS and CDR2 YFSETQ come from the germline V gene. This CDR3 is 14 amino acids long. Trimming shortened V by 1 base and J by 0 bases, and 4 bases separated the two germline ends. The CDR3 reads CASSLSTNTGELFF. The CDR3 bases are TGCGCCAGCAGCTTGTCCACGAACACCGGGGAGCTGTTTTTT.

The chain couples TRBV5-6 to TRBJ1-2; D not resolved. Germline V CDR1 and CDR2: SGHDT, YYEEEE. The V end lost 0 bases, the J end lost 6 bases, and 18 bases lay between the germline ends. CDR3 length: 16 amino acids. For the CDR3, the DNA is TGTGCCAGCAGCTTGGGGGTCCCGGGTACGGCTAATGGCTACACCTTC. This gives the protein CASSLGVPGTANGYTF. Full variable domain (outside the CDR3, taken from reference TRBV5-6 and TRBJ1-2): DAGVTQSPTHLIKTRGQQVTLRCSPKSGHDTVSWYQQALGQGPQFIFQYYEEEERQRGNFPDRFSGHQFPNYSSELNVNALLLGDSALYLCASSLGVPGTANGYTFGSGTRLTVV.

The rearrangement uses TRBV27 and TRBJ1-5, with a tentative D call TRBD1 (6 bases). From germline, CDR1 is MNHEY and CDR2 SMNVEV (reference sequence). The V end lost 3 bases, the J end lost 4 bases, and 10 bases lay between the germline ends. The CDR3 spans 14 residues. CDR3 in DNA: TGTGCCAGCAGTTTTTCCCAGGGGAATCAGCCCCAGCATTTT. Amino acids: CASSFSQGNQPQHF.

This chain links TRBV5-4 with TRBJ2-5; TRBD1 aligns across 10 bases. With V trimmed by 4 bases and J by 2 bases, 2 bases remained unmatched. The CDR3 runs 14 residues. Germline V gene lookup returns CDR1 SGHNT and CDR2 YYREEE (reference sequence). Here the CDR3 DNA reads TGTGCCAGCAGCAGACAGGGGGCTCAAGAGACCCAGTACTTC. Translating it yields CASSRQGAQETQYF.